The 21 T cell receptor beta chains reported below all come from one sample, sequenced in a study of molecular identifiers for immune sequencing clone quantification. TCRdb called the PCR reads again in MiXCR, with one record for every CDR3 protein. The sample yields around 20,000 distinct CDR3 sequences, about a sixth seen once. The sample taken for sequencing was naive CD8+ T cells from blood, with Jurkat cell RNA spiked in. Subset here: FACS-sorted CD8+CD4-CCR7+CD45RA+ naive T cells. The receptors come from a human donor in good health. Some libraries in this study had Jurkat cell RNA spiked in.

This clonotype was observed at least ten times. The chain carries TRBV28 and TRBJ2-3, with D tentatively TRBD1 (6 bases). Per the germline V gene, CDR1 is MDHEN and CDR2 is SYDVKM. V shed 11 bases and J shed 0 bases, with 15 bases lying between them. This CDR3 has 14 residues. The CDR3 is CAAGTHLSTDTQYF. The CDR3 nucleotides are TGTGCCGCCGGGACACATCTTAGCACAGATACGCAGTATTTT.

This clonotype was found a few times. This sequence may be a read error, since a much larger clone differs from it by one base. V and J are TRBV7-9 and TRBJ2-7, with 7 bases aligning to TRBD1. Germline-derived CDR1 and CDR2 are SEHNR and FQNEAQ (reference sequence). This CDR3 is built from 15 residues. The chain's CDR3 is CASSRVTGLVDDQYF. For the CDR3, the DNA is TGTGCCAGCAGCCGCGTGACAGGGTTAGTCGACGATCAGTACTTC.

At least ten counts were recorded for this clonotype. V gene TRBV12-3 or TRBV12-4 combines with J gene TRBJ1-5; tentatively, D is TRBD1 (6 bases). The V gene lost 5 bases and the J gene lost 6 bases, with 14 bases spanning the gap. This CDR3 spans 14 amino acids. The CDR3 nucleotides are TGTGCCAGCAGTCACCCAGGGGTGGGTCAGCCCCAGCATTTT. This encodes CASSHPGVGQPQHF.

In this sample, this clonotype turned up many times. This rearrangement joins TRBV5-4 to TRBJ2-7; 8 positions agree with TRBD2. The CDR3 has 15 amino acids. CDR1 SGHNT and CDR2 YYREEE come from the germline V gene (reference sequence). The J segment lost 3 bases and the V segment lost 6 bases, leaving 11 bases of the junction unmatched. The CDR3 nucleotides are TGTGCCAGCACCCCTCGGACGCGGGAGGACTACGAGCAGTACTTC. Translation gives CASTPRTREDYEQYF.

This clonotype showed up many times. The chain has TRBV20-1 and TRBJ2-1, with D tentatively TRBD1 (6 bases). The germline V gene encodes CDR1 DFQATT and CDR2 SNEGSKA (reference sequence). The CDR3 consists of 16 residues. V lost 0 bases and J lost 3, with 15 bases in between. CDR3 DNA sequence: TGCAGTGCTAGAGAATACTGGGGGACATTCTACAATGAGCAGTTCTTC. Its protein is CSAREYWGTFYNEQFF.

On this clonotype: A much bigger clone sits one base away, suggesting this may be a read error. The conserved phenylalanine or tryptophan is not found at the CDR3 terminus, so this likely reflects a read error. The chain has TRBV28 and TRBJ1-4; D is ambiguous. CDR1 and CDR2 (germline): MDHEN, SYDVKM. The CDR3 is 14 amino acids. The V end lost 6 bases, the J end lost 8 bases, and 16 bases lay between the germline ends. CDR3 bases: TGTGCCAGCAGCCCTGTCTTAGGTTCCGAAAAACTGTTTCTT. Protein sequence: CASSPVLGSEKLFL.

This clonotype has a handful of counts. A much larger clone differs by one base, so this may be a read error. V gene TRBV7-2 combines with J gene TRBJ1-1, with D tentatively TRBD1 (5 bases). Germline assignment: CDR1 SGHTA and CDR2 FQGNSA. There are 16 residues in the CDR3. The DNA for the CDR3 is TGTGCCAGCAGCTTAGGGGGGGGAGTAGTGAACGCTGAAGCTTTCTTT. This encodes CASSLGGGVVNAEAFF.

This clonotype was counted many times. In DNA form, the CDR3 reads TGTGCCTGGAGTCCCAGGGTTATGGATACGCAGTATTTT. Translation gives CAWSPRVMDTQYF. V and J are TRBV30 and TRBJ2-3; a weak D match, TRBD1 (5 bases). This CDR3 has 13 residues. V was trimmed by 2 bases and J by 6 bases, leaving 12 bases between them. CDR1 and CDR2 from the germline V gene are GTSNPN and SVGIG (reference sequence). The whole variable domain, remainder taken from reference TRBV30 and TRBJ2-3, is SQTIHQWPATLVQPVGSPLSLECTVEGTSNPNLYWYRQAAGRGLQLLFYSVGIGQISSEVPQNLSASRPQDRQFILSSKKLLLSDSGFYLCAWSPRVMDTQYFGPGTRLTVL.

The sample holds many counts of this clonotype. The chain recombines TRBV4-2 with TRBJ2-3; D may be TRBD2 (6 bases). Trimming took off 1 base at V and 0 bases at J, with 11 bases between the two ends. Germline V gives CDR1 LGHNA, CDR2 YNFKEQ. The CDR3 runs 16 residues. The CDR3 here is CASSQALGGSTDTQYF. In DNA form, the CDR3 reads TGTGCCAGCAGCCAAGCTCTTGGGGGGAGCACAGATACGCAGTATTTT.

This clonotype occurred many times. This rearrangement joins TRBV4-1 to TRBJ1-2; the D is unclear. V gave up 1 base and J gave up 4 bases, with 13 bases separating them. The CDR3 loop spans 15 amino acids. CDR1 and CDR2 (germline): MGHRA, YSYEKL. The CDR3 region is CASSQGAELGYGYTF. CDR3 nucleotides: TGCGCCAGCAGCCAAGGGGCCGAGCTGGGCTATGGCTACACCTTC.

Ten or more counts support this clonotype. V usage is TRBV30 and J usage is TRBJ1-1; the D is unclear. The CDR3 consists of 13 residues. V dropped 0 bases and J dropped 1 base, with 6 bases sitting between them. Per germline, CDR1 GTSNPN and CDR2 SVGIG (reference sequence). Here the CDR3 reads CAWSVAGNTEAFF. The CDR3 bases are TGTGCCTGGAGTGTGGCCGGGAACACTGAAGCTTTCTTT.

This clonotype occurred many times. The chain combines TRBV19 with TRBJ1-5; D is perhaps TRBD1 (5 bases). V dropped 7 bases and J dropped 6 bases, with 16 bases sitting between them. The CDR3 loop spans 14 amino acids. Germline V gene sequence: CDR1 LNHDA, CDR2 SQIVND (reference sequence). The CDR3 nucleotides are TGTGCCAGTAAGGTCAGCCAGGGTAGTCAGCCCCAGCATTTT. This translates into CASKVSQGSQPQHF.

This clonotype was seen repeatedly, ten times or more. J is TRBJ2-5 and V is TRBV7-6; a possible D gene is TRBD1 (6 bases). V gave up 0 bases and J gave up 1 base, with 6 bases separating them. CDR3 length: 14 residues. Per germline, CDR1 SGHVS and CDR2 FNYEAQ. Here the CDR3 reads CASSLARGQETQYF. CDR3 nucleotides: TGTGCCAGCAGCTTAGCCAGGGGCCAAGAGACCCAGTACTTC. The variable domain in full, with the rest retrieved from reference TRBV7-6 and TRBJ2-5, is GAGVSQSPRYKVTKRGQDVALRCDPISGHVSLYWYRQALGQGPEFLTYFNYEAQQDKSGLPNDRFSAERPEGSISTLTIQRTEQRDSAMYRCASSLARGQETQYFGPGTRLLVL.

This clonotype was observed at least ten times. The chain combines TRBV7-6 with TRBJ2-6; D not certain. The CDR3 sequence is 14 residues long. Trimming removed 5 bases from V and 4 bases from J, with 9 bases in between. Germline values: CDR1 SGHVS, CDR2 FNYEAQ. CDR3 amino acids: CASSTQSGANVLTF. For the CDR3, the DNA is TGTGCCAGCAGCACACAGAGCGGGGCCAACGTCCTGACTTTC.

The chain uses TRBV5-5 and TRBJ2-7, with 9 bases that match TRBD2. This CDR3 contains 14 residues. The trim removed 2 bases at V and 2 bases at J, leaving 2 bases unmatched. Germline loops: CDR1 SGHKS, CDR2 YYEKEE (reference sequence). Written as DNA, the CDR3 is TGTGCCAGCAGCTTCTTAGCGGGAGCCTACGAGCAGTACTTC. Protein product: CASSFLAGAYEQYF.

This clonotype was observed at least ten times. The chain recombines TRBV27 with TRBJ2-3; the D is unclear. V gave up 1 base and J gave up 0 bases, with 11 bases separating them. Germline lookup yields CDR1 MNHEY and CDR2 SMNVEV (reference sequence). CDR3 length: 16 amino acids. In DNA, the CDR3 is TGTGCCAGCAGTTTATGGCAAGGGCTAAGCACAGATACGCAGTATTTT. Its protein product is CASSLWQGLSTDTQYF.

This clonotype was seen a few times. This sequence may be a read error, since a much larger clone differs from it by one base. CDR3 protein: CASSSAGSQPQHF. The CDR3 DNA is TGTGCCAGCTCCAGCGCTGGCAGTCAGCCCCAGCATTTT. The chain combines TRBV12-3 or TRBV12-4 with TRBJ1-5; D is ambiguous. V was pared by 8 bases and J by 6 bases, with 14 bases between. The CDR3 totals 13 residues.

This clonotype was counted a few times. CDR3: CASSYSDHNYGYTF. CDR3 bases: TGTGCCAGCAGTTACTCGGACCACAACTATGGCTACACCTTC. The chain couples TRBV6-2 or TRBV6-3 to TRBJ1-2, with unresolved D. The germline V and J ends were trimmed by 0 bases and 2 bases, with 7 bases remaining between them. The germline CDR1 and CDR2 sequences are MNHEY and SVGEGT. The CDR3 loop spans 14 amino acids.

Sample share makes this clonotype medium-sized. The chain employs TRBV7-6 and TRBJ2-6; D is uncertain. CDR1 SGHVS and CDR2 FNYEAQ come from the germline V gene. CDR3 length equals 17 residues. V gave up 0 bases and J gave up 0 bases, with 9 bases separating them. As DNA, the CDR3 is TGTGCCAGCAGCTTAGCAGGGATATCCTCTGGGGCCAACGTCCTGACTTTC. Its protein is CASSLAGISSGANVLTF.

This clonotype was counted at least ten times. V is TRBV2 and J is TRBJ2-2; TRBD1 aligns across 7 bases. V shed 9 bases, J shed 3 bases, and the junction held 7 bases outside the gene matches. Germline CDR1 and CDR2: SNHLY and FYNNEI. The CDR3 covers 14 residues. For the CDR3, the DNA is TGTGCCAGGGAAACAGGGGCCTACACCGGGGAGCTGTTTTTT. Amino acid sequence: CARETGAYTGELFF.

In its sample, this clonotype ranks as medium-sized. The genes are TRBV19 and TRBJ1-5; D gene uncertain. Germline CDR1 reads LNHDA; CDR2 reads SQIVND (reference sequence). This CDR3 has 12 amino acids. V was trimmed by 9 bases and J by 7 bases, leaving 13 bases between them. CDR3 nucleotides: TGTGCCAGCAACCTGAGGCGGCAGCCCCAGCATTTT. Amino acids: CASNLRRQPQHF.